This TCR beta chain was found in a study of blood T cell repertoires in COVID-19. Study details: COVID-19 samples from acute and convalescent phases originated in the United States, Italy and Spain.

V lost 2 bases and J lost 1; bases outside the gene matches: 2. The CDR3 has 14 amino acids. Per germline, CDR1 MNHEY and CDR2 SMNVEV (reference sequence). With regard to this clone: The sample carries other DNA sequences with the same CDR3.

The protocol was immunoSEQ multiplex PCR, while the TCRdb copy is restricted to in-frame clones and leaves out a portion. The sample lists 250,000 to 300,000 clones, 89% occurring once. The chain has TRBV27 and TRBJ2-7, with 7 bases identical to TRBD2. The sequence was collected from a woman aged 40 to 55 who had recovered from COVID-19. Specimen: peripheral blood. The CDR3 DNA follows: TGTGCCAGCAGTTTAGGGGGGGTATCCTACGAGCAGTACTTC. Residues: CASSLGGVSYEQYF.